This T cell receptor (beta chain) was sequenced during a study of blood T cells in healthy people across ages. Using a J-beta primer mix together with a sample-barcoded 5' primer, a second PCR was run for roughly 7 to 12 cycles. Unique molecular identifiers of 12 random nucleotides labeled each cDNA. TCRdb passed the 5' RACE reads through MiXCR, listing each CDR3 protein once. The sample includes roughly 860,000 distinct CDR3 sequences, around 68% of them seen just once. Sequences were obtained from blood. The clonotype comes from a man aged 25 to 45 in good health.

The CDR3 nucleotides are TGCAGCGCCGGACGGGCCAGCGGGGGGGCTGGTGAGCAGTTCTTC. As protein: CSAGRASGGAGEQFF. The chain combines TRBV29-1 with TRBJ2-1; TRBD2 agrees at 10 bases. V gave up 7 bases and J gave up 9 bases; unmatched junction bases: 15. CDR1 and CDR2 from the germline V gene are SQVTM and ANQGSEA. The CDR3 runs 15 residues.